A single TCR beta chain is shown here with its context. These data originate in a study of blood T cell repertoires in COVID-19. Study information: Italy, Spain and the United States were the sources of the convalescent and acute COVID-19 samples.

Original processing methods: Amplification with reference gene primers provided the estimates of nucleated cell counts. Only in-frame clones appear in the TCRdb table, and some are missing; sequencing was by immunoSEQ multiplex PCR. Clone size and the V and J calls come from that table; the DNA yielded D and trimming. This table holds about 160,000 clones, 85% found once. The germline gives CDR1 MGHRA, CDR2 YSYEKL. The CDR3 sequence is 16 residues long. The V gene end was trimmed by 0 bases and the J gene end by 4 bases; junction bases not matched to a gene: 9. This clonotype originated in a human donor with acute or convalescent COVID-19. The donor label of this sample is uncertain. This rearrangement joins TRBV4-1 to TRBJ2-7; 7 bases match TRBD2. Source material: peripheral blood. The CDR3 DNA reads TGCGCCAGCAGCCAAGATGCGGGGGTCAACCTTTACGAGCAGTACTTC. Its translation is CASSQDAGVNLYEQYF.